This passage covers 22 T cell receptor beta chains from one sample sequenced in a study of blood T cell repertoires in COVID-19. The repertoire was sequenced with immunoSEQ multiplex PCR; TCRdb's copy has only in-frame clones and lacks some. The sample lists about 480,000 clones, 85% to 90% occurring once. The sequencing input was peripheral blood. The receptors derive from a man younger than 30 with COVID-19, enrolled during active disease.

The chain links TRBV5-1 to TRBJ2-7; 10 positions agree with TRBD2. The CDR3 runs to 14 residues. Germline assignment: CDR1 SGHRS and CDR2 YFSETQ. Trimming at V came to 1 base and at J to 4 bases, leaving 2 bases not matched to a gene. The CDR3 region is CASSLTSGKYEQYF. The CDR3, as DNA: TGCGCCAGCAGCTTGACTAGCGGGAAGTACGAGCAGTACTTC.

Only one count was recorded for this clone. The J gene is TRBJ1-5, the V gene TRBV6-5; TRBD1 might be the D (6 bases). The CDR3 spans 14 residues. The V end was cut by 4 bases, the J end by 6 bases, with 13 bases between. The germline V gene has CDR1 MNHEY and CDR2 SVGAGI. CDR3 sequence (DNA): TGTGCCAGCAGTTCATCGGGACAACTTCAGCCCCAGCATTTT. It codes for CASSSSGQLQPQHF.

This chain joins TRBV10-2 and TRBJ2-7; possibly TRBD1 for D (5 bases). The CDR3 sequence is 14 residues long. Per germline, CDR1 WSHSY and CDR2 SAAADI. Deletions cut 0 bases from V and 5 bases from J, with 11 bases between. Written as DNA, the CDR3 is TGCGCCAGCAGTGAGTCTTGGGGCCCCCACGAGCAGTACTTC. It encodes CASSESWGPHEQYF.

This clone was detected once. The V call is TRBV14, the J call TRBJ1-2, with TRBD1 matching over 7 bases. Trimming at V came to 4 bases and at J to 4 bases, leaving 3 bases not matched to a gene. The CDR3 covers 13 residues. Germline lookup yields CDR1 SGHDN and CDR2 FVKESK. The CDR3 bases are TGTGCCAGCAGCCCGGGACAGACCTATGGCTACACCTTC. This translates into CASSPGQTYGYTF.

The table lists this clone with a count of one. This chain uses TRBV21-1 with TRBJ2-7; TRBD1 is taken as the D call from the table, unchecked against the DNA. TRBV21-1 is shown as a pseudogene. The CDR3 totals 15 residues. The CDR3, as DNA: TGTGCCAGCAGCAAAGTGTGGGACAGGGGCCACGAGCAGTACTTC. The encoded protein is CASSKVWDRGHEQYF.

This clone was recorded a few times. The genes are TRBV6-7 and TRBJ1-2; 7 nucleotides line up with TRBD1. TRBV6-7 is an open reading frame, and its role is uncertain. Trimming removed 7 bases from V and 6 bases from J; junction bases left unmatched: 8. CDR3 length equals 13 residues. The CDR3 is CASTPARGNGYTF. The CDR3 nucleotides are TGTGCCAGCACCCCTGCCAGGGGGAATGGCTACACCTTC.

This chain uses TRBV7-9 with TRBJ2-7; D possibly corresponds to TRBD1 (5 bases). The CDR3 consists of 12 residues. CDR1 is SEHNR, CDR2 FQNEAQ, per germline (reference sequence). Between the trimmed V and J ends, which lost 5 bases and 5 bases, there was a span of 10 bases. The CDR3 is CASSPQGHEQYF. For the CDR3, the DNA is TGTGCCAGCAGCCCTCAGGGCCACGAGCAGTACTTC.

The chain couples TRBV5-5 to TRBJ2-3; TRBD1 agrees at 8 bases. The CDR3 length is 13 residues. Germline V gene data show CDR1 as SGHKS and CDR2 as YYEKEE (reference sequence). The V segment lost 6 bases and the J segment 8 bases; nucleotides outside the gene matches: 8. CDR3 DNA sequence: TGTGCCAGCAACCGGACAGGGAGAGGTACGCAGTATTTT. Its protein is CASNRTGRGTQYF.

The CDR3 sequence is CSASFRAKNIQYF. The CDR3 DNA reads TGCAGTGCTAGTTTTCGAGCCAAAAACATTCAGTACTTC. This sequence joins TRBV20-1 and TRBJ2-4; D gene ambiguous. The germline V and J ends were trimmed by 3 bases and 0 bases, with 6 bases remaining between them. This CDR3 has 13 residues. Germline V gene data show CDR1 as DFQATT and CDR2 as SNEGSKA (reference sequence).

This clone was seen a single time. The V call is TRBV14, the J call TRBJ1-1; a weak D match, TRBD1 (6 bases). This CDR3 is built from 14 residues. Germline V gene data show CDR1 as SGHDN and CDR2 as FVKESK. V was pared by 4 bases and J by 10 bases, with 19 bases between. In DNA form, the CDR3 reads TGTGCCAGCAGCCCAGACCCAGGGGCCTTGGGAGCTTTCTTT. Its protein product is CASSPDPGALGAFF.

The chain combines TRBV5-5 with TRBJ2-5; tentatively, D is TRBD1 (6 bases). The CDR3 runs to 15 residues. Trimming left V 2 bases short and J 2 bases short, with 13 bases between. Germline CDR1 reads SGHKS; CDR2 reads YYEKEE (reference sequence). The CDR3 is CASSFRGWVQETQYF. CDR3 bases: TGTGCCAGCAGCTTTAGGGGGTGGGTTCAAGAGACCCAGTACTTC.

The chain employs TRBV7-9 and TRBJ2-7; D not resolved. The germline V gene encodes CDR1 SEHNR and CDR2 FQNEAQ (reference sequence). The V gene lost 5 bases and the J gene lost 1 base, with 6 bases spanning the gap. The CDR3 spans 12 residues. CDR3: CASSQASYEQYF. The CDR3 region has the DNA TGTGCCAGCAGCCAAGCGTCCTACGAGCAGTACTTC.

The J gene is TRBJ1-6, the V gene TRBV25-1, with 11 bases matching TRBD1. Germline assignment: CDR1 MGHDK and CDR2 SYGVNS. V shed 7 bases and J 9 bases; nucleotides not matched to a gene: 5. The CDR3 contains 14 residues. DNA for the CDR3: TGTGCCAGCACCAAGGGGACAGGGGGTTCACCCCTCCACTTT. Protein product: CASTKGTGGSPLHF.

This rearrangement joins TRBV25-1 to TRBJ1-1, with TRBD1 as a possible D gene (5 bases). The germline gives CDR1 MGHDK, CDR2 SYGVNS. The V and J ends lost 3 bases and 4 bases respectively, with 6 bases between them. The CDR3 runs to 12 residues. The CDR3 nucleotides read TGTGCCAGCAGTGACAGGGCCACTGAAGCTTTCTTT. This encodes CASSDRATEAFF.

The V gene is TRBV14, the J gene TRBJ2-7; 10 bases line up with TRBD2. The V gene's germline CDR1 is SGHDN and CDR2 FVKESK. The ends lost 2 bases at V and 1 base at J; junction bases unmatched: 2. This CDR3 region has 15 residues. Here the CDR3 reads CASSQLAGGSYEQYF. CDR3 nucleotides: TGTGCCAGCAGCCAATTAGCGGGGGGATCCTACGAGCAGTACTTC.

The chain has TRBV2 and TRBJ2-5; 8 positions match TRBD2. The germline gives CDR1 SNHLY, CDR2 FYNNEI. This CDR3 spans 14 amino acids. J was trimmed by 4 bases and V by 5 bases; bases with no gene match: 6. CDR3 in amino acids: CASSQGLGGETQYF. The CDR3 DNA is TGTGCCAGCAGTCAGGGACTAGGGGGAGAGACCCAGTACTTC. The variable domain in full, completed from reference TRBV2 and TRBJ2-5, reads EPEVTQTPSHQVTQMGQEVILRCVPISNHLYFYWYRQILGQKVEFLVSFYNNEISEKSEIFDDQFSVERPDGSNFTLKIRSTKLEDSAMYFCASSQGLGGETQYFGPGTRLLVL.

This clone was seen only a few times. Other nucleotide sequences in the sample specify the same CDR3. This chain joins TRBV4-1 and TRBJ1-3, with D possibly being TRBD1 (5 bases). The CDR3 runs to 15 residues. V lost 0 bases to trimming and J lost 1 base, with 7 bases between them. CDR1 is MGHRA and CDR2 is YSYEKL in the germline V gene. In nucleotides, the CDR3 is TGCGCCAGCAGCCAAGATCGGGGGTCTGGAAACACCATATATTTT. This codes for CASSQDRGSGNTIYF.

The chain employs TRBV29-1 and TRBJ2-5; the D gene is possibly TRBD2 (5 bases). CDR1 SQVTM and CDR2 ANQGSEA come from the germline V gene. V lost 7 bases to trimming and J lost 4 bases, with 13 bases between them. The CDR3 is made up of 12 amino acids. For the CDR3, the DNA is TGCAGCGCCACCCCGGGGTCAGAGACCCAGTACTTC. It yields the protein CSATPGSETQYF.

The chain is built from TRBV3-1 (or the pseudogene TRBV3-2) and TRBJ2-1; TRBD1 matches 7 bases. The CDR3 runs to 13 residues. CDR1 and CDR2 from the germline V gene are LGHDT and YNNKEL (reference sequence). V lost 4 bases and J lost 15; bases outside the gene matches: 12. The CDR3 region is CASSPRRQGWRFF. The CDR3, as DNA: TGTGCCAGCAGCCCAAGAAGACAGGGCTGGCGGTTCTTC.

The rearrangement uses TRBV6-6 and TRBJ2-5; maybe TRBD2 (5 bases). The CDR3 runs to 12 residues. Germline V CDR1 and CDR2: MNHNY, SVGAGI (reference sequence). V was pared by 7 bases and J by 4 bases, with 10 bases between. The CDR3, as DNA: TGTGCCAGCATCGGGAATGGAGAGACCCAGTACTTC. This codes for CASIGNGETQYF.

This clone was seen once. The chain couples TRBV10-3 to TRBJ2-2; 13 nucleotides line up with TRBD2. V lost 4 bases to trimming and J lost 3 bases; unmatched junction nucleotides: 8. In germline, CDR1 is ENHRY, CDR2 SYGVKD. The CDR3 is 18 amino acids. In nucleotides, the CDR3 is TGTGCCATCAGTGGGAAGGGGACTAGCGGGACCCACACCGGGGAGCTGTTTTTT. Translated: CAISGKGTSGTHTGELFF.

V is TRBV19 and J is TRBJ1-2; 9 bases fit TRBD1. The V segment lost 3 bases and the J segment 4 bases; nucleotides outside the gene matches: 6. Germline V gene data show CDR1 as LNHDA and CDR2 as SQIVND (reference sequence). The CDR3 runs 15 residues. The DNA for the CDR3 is TGTGCCAGTAGTATCTGGACAGGGGATAGCTATGGCTACACCTTC. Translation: CASSIWTGDSYGYTF.